This T cell receptor (beta chain) was profiled in a study of control samples from healthy donors and cancer patients (dated by TCRdb to between 2020 and 2021). The method behind the library was the immunoSEQ multiplex PCR assay. The source is immuneACCESS, and TCRdb retained only in-frame sequences with V and J called. Part of the clones is not carried over; for the studies checked, unresolved V genes explain less than half of this, and the remainder is unexplained. For this sample the table gives approximately 190,000 clones, of which 91% were detected only once. Jointly, the top ten make up 1.8% of the sample. Based on the germline V gene, the CDR1 and CDR2 sequences are MDHEN and SYDVKM. At the junction V is shortened by 10 bases and J by 4 bases; bases outside the gene matches: 13. Inclusive of the bounding cysteine and phenylalanine, the CDR3 is 15 residues long. Only CDR3 DNA is held: 45 bases, read in frame from base 1.

In regard to this clone: Its antigen is still unknown. No much larger clonotype is one base removed from it; base qualities were not supplied.

This clonotype was obtained from a man under 40 in good health. Recombination connected TRBV28 to TRBJ2-3, with 8 central nucleotides matching TRBD1. Sequenced material: blood. CDR3 sequence: CATARGRLWADTQYF. The DNA sequence is TGTGCCACCGCCAGGGGGCGTTTGTGGGCAGATACGCAGTATTTT.